One and the same sample provided the 2 T cell receptor beta chains below, sequenced in a study of T-cell memory formation after mild COVID-19. TCRdb itself ran the 5' RACE reads through MiXCR, one entry per CDR3 protein. Of fewer than 450,000 distinct CDR3 sequences listed, approximately 24% are singletons. The sample comprised PBMCs or a T cell subset sorted from them (not recorded which). The receptors come from an adult woman who had mild COVID-19 (a few samples of this study predate the infection). Cell type and time point are not known.

This clonotype was counted only a few times. The chain recombines TRBV6-5 with TRBJ2-1, with a tentative D call TRBD2 (5 bases). Trimming took off 2 bases at V and 10 bases at J, with 15 bases between the two ends. The length of the CDR3 is 14 residues. Germline V lookup: CDR1 MNHEY, CDR2 SVGAGI. CDR3 sequence reads: CASSYGLHRREQFF. The DNA of the CDR3 is TGTGCCAGCAGTTACGGACTGCACCGTCGCGAGCAGTTCTTC.

The CDR3 spells CASSVGGRTDTQYF. The CDR3 DNA reads TGTGCCAGCAGTGTAGGGGGACGCACAGATACGCAGTATTTT. V gene TRBV6-4 combines with J gene TRBJ2-3; the D gene is possibly TRBD1 (6 bases). CDR3 length: 14 residues. Germline CDR1 reads MRHNA; CDR2 reads SNTAGT. Trimming removed 4 bases from V and 1 base from J, with 9 bases in between.